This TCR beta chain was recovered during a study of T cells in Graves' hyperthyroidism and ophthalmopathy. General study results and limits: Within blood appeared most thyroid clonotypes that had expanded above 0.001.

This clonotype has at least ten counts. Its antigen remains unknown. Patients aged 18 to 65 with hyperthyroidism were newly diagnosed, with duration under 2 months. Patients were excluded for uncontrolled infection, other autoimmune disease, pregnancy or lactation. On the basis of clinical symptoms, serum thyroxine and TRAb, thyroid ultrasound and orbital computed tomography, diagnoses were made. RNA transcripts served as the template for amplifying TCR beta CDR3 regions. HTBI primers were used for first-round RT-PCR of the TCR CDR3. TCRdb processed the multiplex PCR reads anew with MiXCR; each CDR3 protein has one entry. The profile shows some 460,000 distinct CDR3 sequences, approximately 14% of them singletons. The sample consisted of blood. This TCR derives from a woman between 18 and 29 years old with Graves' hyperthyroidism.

The CDR3 sequence: CASRHEAGSSPLHF. The CDR3 nucleotides read TGTGCCAGCAGACACGAGGCAGGGTCCTCACCCCTCCACTTT. The rearrangement links TRBV3-1 to TRBJ1-6, with D possibly matching TRBD1 (5 bases). Per the germline V gene, CDR1 is LGHDT and CDR2 is YNNKEL (reference sequence). The CDR3 runs 14 residues. The V end was cut by 6 bases, the J end by 10 bases, with 16 bases between.